This T cell receptor (beta chain) emerged from a study of STAT5B mutations in CD4+ large granular lymphocyte leukemia. TCRdb keeps only in-frame clones here, not all; method: immunoSEQ multiplex PCR. The sample yields around 33,000 clones, roughly 71% seen once. The CDR3 runs 13 residues. The V gene lost 4 bases and the J gene lost 3 bases, with 8 bases spanning the gap. In germline, CDR1 is ENHRY, CDR2 SYGVKD. Findings of the study overall: 8/27 top patient clones versus 2/35 control clones were TRBV06-family.

A word on this clone: Its specificity is not known.

This chain connects TRBV10-3 to TRBJ2-3, with a weak D call TRBD2 (6 bases). The specimen sequenced was CD4+ T cells from blood buffy coats. The sequence was collected from a human donor in good health. The CDR3 DNA follows: TGTGCCATCAGTGCCGCGGGGACAGATACGCAGTATTTT. Its translation: CAISAAGTDTQYF.